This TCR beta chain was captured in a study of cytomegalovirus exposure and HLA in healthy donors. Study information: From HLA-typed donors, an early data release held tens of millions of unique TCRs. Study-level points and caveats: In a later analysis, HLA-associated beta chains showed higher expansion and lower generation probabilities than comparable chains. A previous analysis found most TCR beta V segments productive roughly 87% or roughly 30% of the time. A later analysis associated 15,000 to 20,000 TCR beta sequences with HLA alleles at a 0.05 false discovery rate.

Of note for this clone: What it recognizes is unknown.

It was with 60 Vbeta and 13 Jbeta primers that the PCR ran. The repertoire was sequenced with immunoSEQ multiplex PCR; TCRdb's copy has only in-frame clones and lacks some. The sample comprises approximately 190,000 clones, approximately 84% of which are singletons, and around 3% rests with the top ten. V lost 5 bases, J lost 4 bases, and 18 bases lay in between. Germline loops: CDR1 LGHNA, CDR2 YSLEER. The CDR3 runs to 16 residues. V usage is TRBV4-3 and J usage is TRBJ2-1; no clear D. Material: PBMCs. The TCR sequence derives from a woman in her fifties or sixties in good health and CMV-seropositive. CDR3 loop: CASSSNQPGSYNEQFF. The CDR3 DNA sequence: TGCGCCAGCAGCTCCAATCAACCAGGATCGTACAATGAGCAGTTCTTC.